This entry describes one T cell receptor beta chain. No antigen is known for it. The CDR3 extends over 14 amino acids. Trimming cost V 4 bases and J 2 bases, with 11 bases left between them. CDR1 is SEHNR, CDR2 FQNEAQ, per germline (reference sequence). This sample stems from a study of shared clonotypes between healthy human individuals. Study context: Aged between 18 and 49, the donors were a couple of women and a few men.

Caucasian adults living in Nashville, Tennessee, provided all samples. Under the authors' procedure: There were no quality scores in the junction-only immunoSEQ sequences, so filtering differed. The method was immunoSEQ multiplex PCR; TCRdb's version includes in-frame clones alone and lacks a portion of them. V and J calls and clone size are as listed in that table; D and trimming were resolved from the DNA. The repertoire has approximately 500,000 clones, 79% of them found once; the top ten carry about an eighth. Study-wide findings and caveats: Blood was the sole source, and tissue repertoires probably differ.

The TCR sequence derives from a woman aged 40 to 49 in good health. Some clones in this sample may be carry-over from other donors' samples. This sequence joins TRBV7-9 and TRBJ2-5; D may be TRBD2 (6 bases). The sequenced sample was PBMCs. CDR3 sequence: CASSYRDSQETQYF. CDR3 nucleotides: TGTGCCAGCAGCTACCGGGACTCTCAAGAGACCCAGTACTTC.